A selection of T cell receptor beta chains follows, all from one sample in a study of Tregs in tolerant kidney transplant recipients. Some clones are missing from TCRdb's copy, which holds only in-frame ones; the method was immunoSEQ multiplex PCR. This sample has some 56,000 clones; over 80% occur once, and the top ten carry 15%. Source: CD8+ T cells from blood (PBMCs), taken 24 months after the transplant. These receptors came from a human patient who received a combined kidney and bone marrow transplant. Part of the T cell pool may stem from the graft donor. Each CDR3 is given with its conserved first and last residue. D genes are given only for firm matches. Clone size is given for some rows only: seen once, a few or many times, or a class if the clone is expanded.

>NA|NA|TRBV6-6|TRBJ2-3
CASSGQSRSSDTQYF
TGTGCCAGCAGTGGACAGTCAAGATCCTCGGATACGCAGTATTTT
>TRBD1|NA|TRBV9|TRBJ1-4
CASSVGGTGDEKLFF
TGTGCCAGCAGCGTAGGAGGGACAGGGGATGAAAAACTGTTTTTT
>TRBD2|NA|TRBV11-2|TRBJ2-3
CASSPWASGGTDTQYF
TGTGCCAGCAGCCCTTGGGCTAGCGGGGGCACAGATACGCAGTATTTT
>NA|NA|TRBV7-9|TRBJ2-7
CASSLAGYYEQYF
TGTGCCAGCAGCTTAGCGGGCTACTACGAGCAGTACTTC
>TRBD1|NA|TRBV6-5|TRBJ2-7
CASSGSRDSFYEQYF
TGTGCCAGCAGTGGAAGCCGGGACAGCTTCTACGAGCAGTACTTC
>TRBD2|NA|TRBV5-6|TRBJ2-7
CASSLPSLAAYEQYF
TGTGCCAGCAGCTTACCCTCACTAGCGGCCTACGAGCAGTACTTC
>TRBD2|NA|TRBV28|TRBJ2-1
CASSPRLAGPYNEQFF
TGTGCCAGCAGCCCCCGACTAGCGGGACCTTACAATGAGCAGTTCTTC
>NA|once|TRBV11-3|TRBJ2-2
CASVPEASEELFF
TGTGCCAGCGTCCCGGAGGCTAGCGAGGAGCTGTTTTTT
>NA|NA|TRBV6-1|TRBJ2-7
CASSEAFGSTYEQYF
TGTGCCAGCAGTGAAGCTTTCGGGTCTACCTACGAGCAGTACTTC
>TRBD1|NA|TRBV9|TRBJ2-2
CASSAGTGGKIGELFF
TGTGCCAGCAGCGCTGGGACAGGGGGTAAAATCGGGGAGCTGTTTTTT
>NA|NA|TRBV9|TRBJ1-2
CASSGNGWGYTF
TGTGCCAGCAGCGGAAATGGCTGGGGCTACACCTTC
>TRBD1|NA|TRBV5-1|TRBJ1-1
CASSLGTGVTEAFF
TGCGCCAGCAGCTTGGGGACAGGGGTCACTGAAGCTTTCTTT
>TRBD1|NA|TRBV5-8|TRBJ2-4
CASSAGTGGYIQYF
TGTGCCAGCAGCGCCGGGACAGGGGGGTACATTCAGTACTTC
>TRBD2|NA|TRBV27|TRBJ2-1
CASCLAGGYNEQFF
TGTGCCAGCTGCCTAGCGGGCGGCTACAATGAGCAGTTCTTC
>NA|NA|TRBV7-2|TRBJ2-7
CASREGLGPKQYF
TGTGCCAGCAGGGAGGGCCTTGGGCCCAAGCAGTACTTC
>NA|once|TRBV5-4|TRBJ1-2
CASSFYPRDYGYTF
TGTGCCAGCAGCTTTTATCCCCGGGACTATGGCTACACCTTC
>TRBD2|NA|TRBV7-2|TRBJ2-2
CASSLVTSGIRTGELFF
TGTGCCAGCAGCTTAGTGACTAGCGGGATTCGGACCGGGGAGCTGTTTTTT
>NA|NA|TRBV7-3|TRBJ1-4
CASLFLLGDLRWVANEKLFF
TGTGCCAGCCTTTTTCTACTAGGTGACCTTAGATGGGTGGCTAATGAAAAACTGTTTTTT
>TRBD2|NA|TRBV7-6|TRBJ2-1
CASSPGLAGVNEQFF
TGTGCCAGCAGCCCGGGACTAGCGGGCGTCAATGAGCAGTTCTTC
>TRBD2|few|TRBV4-2|TRBJ2-7
CASSQAASGRAYEQYF
TGTGCCAGCAGCCAAGCCGCTAGCGGGAGGGCATACGAGCAGTACTTC
>TRBD2|NA|TRBV4-3|TRBJ2-3
CASSQVSLLAGGTNTQYF
TGCGCCAGCAGCCAAGTATCCCTACTAGCGGGGGGGACAAATACGCAGTATTTT
>NA|once|TRBV5-4|TRBJ2-7
CASSYGSSSYEQYF
TGTGCCAGCAGCTACGGGAGTAGCTCCTACGAGCAGTACTTC
>NA|NA|TRBV15|TRBJ2-2
CATSRESAGWENGELFF
TGTGCCACCAGCAGAGAATCGGCGGGATGGGAAAACGGGGAGCTGTTTTTT
>TRBD2|NA|TRBV5-4|TRBJ2-3
CASRYRGGPGDTQYF
TGTGCCAGCAGGTACCGGGGGGGGCCTGGAGACACGCAGTATTTT
>TRBD2|NA|TRBV13|TRBJ2-7
CASSPRTSSYEQYF
TGTGCCAGCAGCCCAAGGACTAGCTCGTACGAGCAGTACTTC
>NA|NA|TRBV11-1|TRBJ2-7
CASSLARGSGVTYEQYF
TGTGCCAGCAGCTTAGCGCGGGGGTCAGGGGTTACCTACGAGCAGTACTTC
>TRBD2|once|TRBV5-1|TRBJ2-3
CASSSPGGASGALDTQYF
TGCGCCAGCAGCTCCCCCGGCGGGGCCAGCGGGGCTTTAGATACGCAGTATTTT
>NA|NA|TRBV19|TRBJ1-3
CASSISTGRGNTIYF
TGTGCCAGTAGTATAAGCACAGGCCGCGGAAACACCATATATTTT
>NA|NA|TRBV7-3|TRBJ2-2
CASSQPDRSTGELFF
TGTGCCAGCAGCCAACCCGACAGGTCCACCGGGGAGCTGTTTTTT
>TRBD1|NA|TRBV7-3|TRBJ1-6
CASSAQGFGNSPLHF
TGTGCCAGCAGCGCACAGGGGTTCGGTAATTCACCCCTCCACTTT
>NA|NA|TRBV11-2|TRBJ2-7
CASSLYRLKAGFYEQYF
TGTGCCAGCAGCTTATATCGTTTGAAGGCGGGATTCTACGAGCAGTACTTC
>TRBD2|few|TRBV5-4|TRBJ2-7
CASSEGRRGDFEQYF
TGTGCCAGCAGCGAGGGGCGGCGGGGGGACTTCGAGCAGTACTTC
>NA|NA|TRBV9|TRBJ1-1
CASSVAREGNTEAFF
TGTGCCAGCAGCGTAGCTCGAGAGGGTAACACTGAAGCTTTCTTT
>NA|NA|TRBV19|TRBJ1-1
CASSIQAYHMNTEAFF
TGTGCCAGTAGTATACAGGCTTACCATATGAACACTGAAGCTTTCTTT
>NA|medium-sized|TRBV7-8|TRBJ1-2
CASSPTGKRDGYTF
TGTGCCAGCAGTCCAACCGGGAAGCGGGATGGCTACACCTTC
>NA|NA|TRBV5-6|TRBJ2-3
CASSFGGDTQYF
TGTGCCAGCAGCTTTGGAGGAGATACGCAGTATTTT
>NA|NA|TRBV5-8|TRBJ1-1
CASSLGPTTEAFF
TGTGCCAGCAGCTTGGGACCGACAACTGAAGCTTTCTTT
>NA|NA|TRBV5-6|TRBJ1-1
CASSSRTEGYTEAFF
TGTGCCAGCAGCTCCAGGACGGAGGGCTACACTGAAGCTTTCTTT
>NA|NA|TRBV4-3|TRBJ1-1
CASSQDRLNTEAFF
TGCGCCAGCAGCCAAGATCGCCTAAACACTGAAGCTTTCTTT
>NA|few|TRBV10-1|TRBJ2-7
CASSSGQDYEQYF
TGCGCCAGCAGTTCGGGACAAGACTACGAGCAGTACTTC
>TRBD2|once|TRBV4-3|TRBJ2-7
CASSQDFPSGTYEQYF
TGCGCCAGCAGCCAAGATTTTCCTAGCGGCACCTACGAGCAGTACTTC
>TRBD2|NA|TRBV5-1|TRBJ2-2
CASSTGLAGLDGELFF
TGCGCCAGCAGCACAGGACTAGCGGGTCTTGACGGGGAGCTGTTTTTT
>NA|NA|TRBV13|TRBJ2-7
CASSYRQTSSYEQYF
TGTGCCAGCAGCTACAGGCAGACAAGCTCCTACGAGCAGTACTTC